This T cell receptor beta chain was documented in a study of tumor-infiltrating lymphocytes in oesophageal squamous cell carcinoma. In TCRdb, the PCR reads were re-called with MiXCR into one record per CDR3 protein. The sample holds 9,000 to 13,000 distinct CDR3 sequences, less than 70% seen once. Sequences were obtained from esophageal tumor tissue. This sequence was found in a male donor with esophageal squamous cell carcinoma.

Here the CDR3 DNA reads TGTGCCAGCAGCTTGATCGATGAGCAGTTCTTC. As protein: CASSLIDEQFF. The genes are TRBV11-2 and TRBJ2-5; no firm D call. The tail of the sequence fits TRBJ2-1 better, so the J call may be wrong. Germline V gene data show CDR1 as SGHAT and CDR2 as FQNNGV. The CDR3 covers 11 residues.